These 5 T cell receptor beta chains were all obtained from the same sample, sequenced in a study of T cell responses to AZD1222 COVID-19 vaccine. Method: immunoSEQ multiplex PCR; TCRdb's copy keeps in-frame clones and lacks some. The sample records around 150,000 clones, approximately 89% being singletons. Source: peripheral blood, taken 28 days after the second AZD1222 dose. These receptors were obtained from an adult who received the AZD1222 COVID-19 vaccine.

V is TRBV5-4 and J is TRBJ2-7; 7 bases agree with TRBD2. There are 12 residues in the CDR3. Germline CDR1 reads SGHNT; CDR2 reads YYREEE (reference sequence). The ends lost 5 bases at V and 4 bases at J; junction bases unmatched: 3. The chain's CDR3 is CASSRLAYEQYF. Written as DNA, the CDR3 is TGTGCCAGCAGTCGACTAGCTTACGAGCAGTACTTC.

The chain combines TRBV12-5 with TRBJ1-3; weak D call: TRBD1 (6 bases). V lost 4 bases and J lost 0, with 13 bases in between. The CDR3 sequence is 16 residues long. Germline lookup yields CDR1 LGHNT and CDR2 FRNRAP. The CDR3 here is CASGSYTGSSGNTIYF. In DNA, the CDR3 is TGTGCTAGTGGTTCTTACACAGGGAGCTCTGGAAACACCATATATTTT.

This clone was seen just once. This chain links TRBV19 with TRBJ1-1; D ambiguous. This CDR3 contains 12 residues. Per the germline V gene, CDR1 is LNHDA and CDR2 is SQIVND (reference sequence). V shed 8 bases and J shed 1 base, with 8 bases lying between them. CDR3 protein: CASGRWNTEAFF. The CDR3 coding sequence is TGTGCCAGTGGTCGGTGGAACACTGAAGCTTTCTTT.

This chain links TRBV5-1 with TRBJ2-5; the match to TRBD2 covers 10 bases. This CDR3 is 17 amino acids long. CDR1 is SGHRS, CDR2 YFSETQ, per germline. Trimming removed 5 bases from V and 5 bases from J; junction bases left unmatched: 15. CDR3 residues: CASSTGLASSQMETQYF. The CDR3 DNA sequence: TGCGCCAGCAGTACGGGACTAGCGTCAAGTCAGATGGAGACCCAGTACTTC.

CDR3 in amino acids: CASTGQGLVTQYF. The CDR3 bases are TGTGCCAGCACCGGACAGGGACTGGTGACCCAGTACTTC. The rearrangement joins TRBV12-3 or TRBV12-4 to TRBJ2-5; the match to TRBD1 covers 8 bases. There are 13 residues in the CDR3. The V segment lost 7 bases and the J segment 7 bases; nucleotides outside the gene matches: 8.